A single sample gave rise to the 4 T cell receptor beta chains below, sequenced in a study of brain T cells in children with intractable seizures. The table came from immunoSEQ multiplex PCR; TCRdb's copy has only in-frame clones and leaves some out. The table has 88,000 or so clones, around nine tenths seen once. The sample consisted of peripheral blood, taken at surgery. The receptors were sampled from a girl aged 2 to 9 with Rasmussen encephalitis and intractable seizures.

The gene calls are TRBV6-1 and TRBJ1-5; D is unclear. The V and J ends lost 3 bases and 4 bases respectively, with 4 bases between them. CDR1 and CDR2 (germline): MNHNS, SASEGT. The CDR3 is 12 residues long. CDR3 in DNA: TGTGCCAGCAGTGAGGGGAATCAGCCCCAGCATTTT. This encodes CASSEGNQPQHF.

The V call is TRBV7-3, the J call TRBJ2-1, with TRBD2 identical over 9 bases. V shed 2 bases and J 9 bases; nucleotides not matched to a gene: 8. The CDR3 length is 15 residues. Germline V gene lookup returns CDR1 SGHTA and CDR2 FQGTGA. The CDR3 nucleotides are TGTGCCAGCAGCTTAGAGGCGGGAGGGTTTTTTGAGCAGTTCTTC. Its translation: CASSLEAGGFFEQFF.

This chain uses TRBV28 with TRBJ1-3; D not resolved. Germline V lookup: CDR1 MDHEN, CDR2 SYDVKM. V was trimmed by 0 bases and J by 1 base, leaving 13 bases between them. The CDR3 runs to 17 residues. For the CDR3, the DNA is TGTGCCAGCAGTTTATGGGCCCCAAGTGGATCTGGAAACACCATATATTTT. This encodes CASSLWAPSGSGNTIYF.

In this sample, this clone turned up a few times. This chain joins TRBV6-1 and TRBJ1-1; D unclear. CDR3 length equals 14 residues. V was trimmed by 5 bases and J by 1 base, leaving 11 bases between them. CDR1 is MNHNS, CDR2 SASEGT, per germline. CDR3 DNA: TGTGCCAGCAGTTATCAACGGTCGAACACTGAAGCTTTCTTT. It is translated as CASSYQRSNTEAFF.